This entry describes one TCR beta chain. Its antigen is not known. Trimming removed 5 bases from V and 3 bases from J, with 13 bases in between. The CDR3 sequence is 14 residues long. Per the germline V gene, CDR1 is SGHAT and CDR2 is FQNNGV. Using RNA transcripts as the source, TCR beta CDR3 regions were amplified. First-round RT-PCR targeting the TCR CDR3 was performed with the HTBI primer set. TCRdb re-derived calls from the multiplex PCR reads in MiXCR, one entry per CDR3 protein. Here the sample spans approximately 700,000 distinct CDR3 sequences, around 17% being singletons. These data come from a study of T cells in Graves' hyperthyroidism and ophthalmopathy. General study results and limits: Before onset, ophthalmopathy was predicted by the model a median about 6.2 months earlier. Blood shared most expanded thyroid clonotypes above 0.001.

Exclusion of patients followed from uncontrolled infection, other autoimmune disease, pregnancy or lactation. The source of the PBMCs was less than 12 ml of fresh peripheral blood. The gene calls are TRBV11-2 and TRBJ1-1, with no clear D. Specimen: blood. The sequence came from a man younger than 30 with Graves' hyperthyroidism. The CDR3 region is CASSPRTVDTEAFF. In DNA form, the CDR3 reads TGTGCCAGCAGCCCCCGGACGGTGGACACTGAAGCTTTCTTT.